A selection of T cell receptor beta chains follows, all from one sample in a study of cytomegalovirus exposure and HLA in healthy donors. Assay: immunoSEQ multiplex PCR; the TCRdb copy retains only in-frame clones and omits some. Of about 200,000 clones detected, about 70% appear once; the ten largest clones hold 2.6%. Sequencing was carried out using PBMCs. The receptors come from a man between 35 and 55 years old in good health and CMV-seropositive. The CDR3 runs from the conserved cysteine through the conserved F or W. A D gene is named only where the DNA matches it firmly. The size of a clone is reported for some rows only, either as once, few or many, or as a class for expanded clones.

- TRBJ1-5 TRBV7-2 - TGTGCCAGCAGCTTGGGAGCGGGGGGGGCGTCTCAGCCCCAGCATTTT CASSLGAGGASQPQHF
- TRBJ1-2 TRBV18 - TGTGCCAGCTCACCCATGGGAGCGGAAGGCTACACCTTC CASSPMGAEGYTF
few TRBJ2-2 TRBV7-9 - TGTGCCAGCAGCTACTACACCGGGGAGCTGTTTTTT CASSYYTGELFF
- TRBJ1-4 TRBV6-5 - TGTGCCAGCAGTTGGGAGGGAACTAATGAAAAACTGTTTTTT CASSWEGTNEKLFF
- TRBJ2-1 TRBV7-2 - TGTGCCAGCAGCTCACAGGGTACGGTTGAGCAGTTCTTC CASSSQGTVEQFF
- TRBJ2-7 TRBV11-2 - TGTGCCAGCAGCTTCGAGGGAGTGGTGCAGTACTTC CASSFEGVVQYF
- TRBJ2-7 TRBV9 - TGTGCCAGCAGCGTAGGGATTGGAGAGTACGAGCAGTACTTC CASSVGIGEYEQYF
- TRBJ1-2 TRBV27 TRBD1 TGTGCCAGCAGTCTCCGGACAGGGGACTATGGCTACACCTTC CASSLRTGDYGYTF
few TRBJ2-5 TRBV2 TRBD1 TGTGCCAGCAGTGTAGGACAGGGGAGGCAAGAGACCCAGTACTTC CASSVGQGRQETQYF
- TRBJ2-7 TRBV27 TRBD2 TGTGCCAGCAGTCCATCCCCCCTAGCGGCCGAGGAGGACGAGCAGTACTTC CASSPSPLAAEEDEQYF
few TRBJ2-2 TRBV29-1 - TGCAGCGCGCACCGGGACACTGGCACCGGGGAGCTGTTTTTT CSAHRDTGTGELFF
- TRBJ2-7 TRBV4-1 - TGCGCCAGCAGCCAAGACACGGGGGTCTACGAGCAGTACTTC CASSQDTGVYEQYF
- TRBJ2-3 TRBV6-5 TRBD1 TGTGCCAGCAGTTCGGACAGGGTTGTAGATACGCAGTATTTT CASSSDRVVDTQYF
- TRBJ2-7 TRBV7-9 TRBD1 TGTGCCAGCAGCTCCTCTACAGGGGTTCCCACCTACGAGCAGTACTTC CASSSSTGVPTYEQYF
- TRBJ1-6 TRBV6-5 - TGTGCCAGCAGTGTCGACATACCGAGTCCCCTCCACTTT CASSVDIPSPLHF
- TRBJ2-5 TRBV10-3 TRBD1 TGTGCCATCAGCTACACAGGGGGTGGTGACCAGTACTTC CAISYTGGGDQYF
- TRBJ2-5 TRBV6-4 - TGTGCCAGCCCCCGGGGGAGGACCGAAGAGACCCAGTACTTC CASPRGRTEETQYF
- TRBJ2-2 TRBV6-1 TRBD1 TGTGCCAGCAGTGTGAGGGGACAGTCGAACACCGGGGAGCTGTTTTTT CASSVRGQSNTGELFF
- TRBJ2-5 TRBV4-3 TRBD2 TGCGCCAGCAGCCAAGATACGGACGCGGGGGGGCTCCAAGAGACCCAGTACTTC CASSQDTDAGGLQETQYF
- TRBJ2-2 TRBV5-4 TRBD1 TGTGCCAGCAGCTCTCAGGGGGACAGGGCCGGGGAGCTGTTTTTT CASSSQGDRAGELFF
once TRBJ2-7 TRBV2 - TGTGCCAGCACCCAAGTCCTAAACTACGAGCAGTACTTC CASTQVLNYEQYF
- TRBJ2-2 TRBV5-1 TRBD1 TGCGCCAGCAGCCCTGGGACAGGGGGTTCGAACACCGGGGAGCTGTTTTTT CASSPGTGGSNTGELFF
- TRBJ1-1 TRBV4-1 - TGCGCCAGCAGCCAAACTCCAGGGTTGACCACTGAAGCTTTCTTT CASSQTPGLTTEAFF
- TRBJ2-4 TRBV7-3 TRBD2 TGTGCCAGCAGGGCGGACGGGGGGAACATTCAGTACTTC CASRADGGNIQYF
- TRBJ1-2 TRBV19 - TGTGCCAGTAGCCAAACCCCGGCGGAGGGCTACACCTTC CASSQTPAEGYTF
few TRBJ2-7 TRBV11-2 TRBD1 TGTGCCAGCAGCCCGTGGACAGGGGCGGACGAGCAGTACTTC CASSPWTGADEQYF
- TRBJ2-2 TRBV18 - TGTGCCAGCTCAACACGGACAGGGACTAAAGGAACCGGGGAGCTGTTTTTT CASSTRTGTKGTGELFF
- TRBJ1-1 TRBV4-1 TRBD1 TGCGCCAGCAGCCTCACAGGGGGAGGGACTGAAGCTTTCTTT CASSLTGGGTEAFF
- TRBJ1-1 TRBV28 TRBD1 TGTGCCAGCAGTTTCCAGGGGGCCGCTAACACTGAAGCTTTCTTT CASSFQGAANTEAFF
few TRBJ1-6 TRBV2 TRBD1 TGTGCCAGCAGGGGGACAGGGGAATTTCTCTCCTATAATTCACCCCTCCACTTT CASRGTGEFLSYNSPLHF
- TRBJ1-2 TRBV28 TRBD1 TGTGCCAGCAGTTTAACAGGGGGCTCCTATGGCTACACCTTC CASSLTGGSYGYTF
- TRBJ1-1 TRBV5-1 - TGCGCCAGCAGGAAGGGGAGGGACACTGAAGCTTTCTTT CASRKGRDTEAFF
- TRBJ2-3 TRBV29-1 - TGCAGCGTTGGGCCGGGGGTGGATACGCAGTATTTT CSVGPGVDTQYF